This T cell receptor beta chain was recorded in a study of blood T cells in healthy people across ages. Study-wide findings and caveats: Diversity figures based on one million T cells were deemed too low.

This clonotype occurred many times. Its antigen is unidentified. Germline CDR1 ENHRY, CDR2 SYGVKD. The V end lost 0 bases, the J end lost 7 bases, and 7 bases lay between the germline ends. The CDR3 spans 14 residues. Alongside a J-beta primer mix, a sample-barcoded 5' primer served in a second PCR lasting about 7 to 11 cycles. TCRdb ran MiXCR on the 5' RACE reads and lists one entry per CDR3 protein. This repertoire shows hundreds of thousands of distinct CDR3 sequences, under 65% found once; its top ten account for approximately 13%. Specimen: blood. This sequence joins TRBV10-3 and TRBJ1-6; D unclear. The receptor's source is a woman aged 80 or over in good health. CDR3 bases: TGTGCCATCAGTGAGTCGTTTGGGAATTCACCCCTCCACTTT. This translates into CAISESFGNSPLHF.